This T cell receptor (beta chain) was recorded in a study of cytotoxic CD8 clonotypes in ibrutinib-treated CLL. Generated by immunoSEQ multiplex PCR, the TCRdb table keeps only in-frame clones and is missing some. The table includes under 30,000 clones, around 76% detected once. There are 14 residues in the CDR3. Between the trimmed V and J ends, which lost 5 bases and 3 bases, there was a span of 10 bases. Germline V gene data show CDR1 as MNHEY and CDR2 as SMNVEV (reference sequence). The material was PBMCs, obtained after 36 months of ibrutinib treatment. The TCR was taken from a human donor with chronic lymphocytic leukemia. This chain joins TRBV27 and TRBJ2-2; D unclear. In DNA form, the CDR3 reads TGTGCCAGCAGTCCCTTGACGGACACCGGGGAGCTGTTTTTT. Its translation: CASSPLTDTGELFF.